This TCR beta chain was sequenced for a study of T cell repertoires in ileal Crohn's disease. Noted time point: neoterminal ileum biopsy at postoperative endoscopy, about 6 months after surgery. Repertoires were generated with immunoSEQ multiplex PCR, while TCRdb's copy carries only in-frame clones and drops some. Of thousands of clones in the sample, 60% to 75% were seen once. Germline CDR1 SGDLS, CDR2 YYNGEE. CDR3 length: 14 amino acids. V lost 0 bases and J lost 7; bases outside the gene matches: 5. J is TRBJ1-2 and V is TRBV9; 8 positions agree with TRBD1. This clonotype was obtained from an adult with Crohn's disease. The sample consisted of ileal tissue. CDR3 region: CASSVAQGASGYTF. The DNA for the CDR3 is TGTGCCAGCAGCGTAGCGCAGGGGGCGAGTGGCTACACCTTC.